This paragraph covers one TCR beta chain sequence. The data stem from a study of shared clonotypes between healthy human individuals. On the study more broadly: Every donor yielded three CD4 naive, three CD4 memory, two CD8 naive and one CD8 memory plate.

Using immunoSEQ multiplex PCR, the repertoire was profiled, and TCRdb retains in-frame clones only, with some absent. The data contain 800,000 to 950,000 clones, roughly 96% of them singletons. Positively selected for CCR7, the CD45RO-negative cells used as naive CD8 cells excluded terminally differentiated effector memory CD45RA+ cells. The sample taken for sequencing was naive CD8+ T cells sorted from blood. The receptor was derived from a man under 40 in good health.

CDR3 in amino acids: CASSPYPAGGEQYF. For the CDR3, the DNA is TGTGCCAGCAGTCCCTACCCCGCGGGGGGCGAGCAGTACTTC. This sequence joins TRBV27 and TRBJ2-7; 8 nucleotides agree with TRBD2. J lost 6 bases, V lost 5 bases, and 9 bases had no gene match. The V gene's germline CDR1 is MNHEY and CDR2 SMNVEV (reference sequence). The CDR3 extends over 14 amino acids.